Listed here are 8 T cell receptor beta chains from one sample, sequenced in a study of stem cell transplantation in POMP-related autoinflammatory disease. The protocol was immunoSEQ multiplex PCR, while the TCRdb copy is restricted to in-frame clones and leaves out a portion. The table lists about 4,900 clones, about 92% of them singletons. This specimen was CD8+ T cells from PBMCs, taken after stem cell transplantation. The receptors were gathered from a human patient with POMP-related autoinflammation and immune dysregulation (PRAID). The graft donor may account for some of the T cells.

The chain combines TRBV19 with TRBJ1-1; D is ambiguous. CDR1 is LNHDA and CDR2 is SQIVND in the germline V gene (reference sequence). This CDR3 has 14 residues. The ends were cut back, 2 bases at V and 0 bases at J, with 7 bases in the middle. CDR3: CASSISGMNTEAFF. CDR3 DNA sequence: TGTGCCAGTAGTATATCAGGCATGAACACTGAAGCTTTCTTT.

This sequence joins TRBV5-1 and TRBJ2-5; D call uncertain. Trimming pared 3 bases from V and 5 bases from J, leaving 11 bases between. CDR1 and CDR2 (germline): SGHRS, YFSETQ. The length of the CDR3 is 13 residues. Here the CDR3 reads CASSSFRPETQYF. The CDR3 coding sequence is TGCGCCAGCAGCTCTTTCCGACCGGAGACCCAGTACTTC.

The rearrangement uses TRBV7-9 and TRBJ2-1; TRBD2 aligns across 9 bases. J was trimmed by 2 bases and V by 4 bases; bases with no gene match: 6. The CDR3 extends over 16 amino acids. The germline V gene has CDR1 SEHNR and CDR2 FQNEAQ (reference sequence). The DNA for the CDR3 is TGTGCCAGCAGCTCCCCTCTAGCGGGGCCCTACAATGAGCAGTTCTTC. This gives the protein CASSSPLAGPYNEQFF.

The gene calls are TRBV6-5 and TRBJ2-1; D may be TRBD1 (5 bases). V lost 0 bases and J 8 bases, leaving 5 bases between the germline ends. Germline loops: CDR1 MNHEY, CDR2 SVGAGI. The CDR3 runs to 12 residues. DNA for the CDR3: TGTGCCAGCAGTTACTCAGGGGATGAGCAGTTCTTC. This encodes CASSYSGDEQFF.

The chain employs TRBV16 and TRBJ1-6, with D possibly being TRBD1 (6 bases). V lost 4 bases, J lost 6 bases, and 19 bases lay in between. The CDR3 runs 17 residues. Germline V gene data show CDR1 as KGHSY and CDR2 as FQNENV. DNA for the CDR3: TGTGCCAGCAGCCGCCTACCGTCAGGGGACCTTAATTCACCCCTCCACTTT. Its protein is CASSRLPSGDLNSPLHF.

This chain connects TRBV30 to TRBJ2-1, with D possibly TRBD2 on 5 matching bases. Deletions cut 4 bases from V and 3 bases from J, with 7 bases between. The length of the CDR3 is 12 residues. The V gene's germline CDR1 is GTSNPN and CDR2 SVGIG (reference sequence). The CDR3 here is CAWMRDYNEQFF. CDR3 bases: TGTGCCTGGATGAGGGACTACAATGAGCAGTTCTTC.

The chain links TRBV7-9 to TRBJ1-1; 8 nucleotides align to TRBD1. The CDR3 loop spans 15 amino acids. With 4 bases clipped from V and 0 bases from J, the junction kept 4 bases outside the gene matches. The germline V gene encodes CDR1 SEHNR and CDR2 FQNEAQ (reference sequence). This CDR3 is CASSSTGGMNTEAFF. The CDR3 bases are TGTGCCAGCAGCTCCACAGGGGGGATGAACACTGAAGCTTTCTTT.

The chain uses TRBV11-3 and TRBJ2-1; TRBD1 matches 7 bases. Trimming took 2 bases from V and 8 from J; bases not matched to a gene: 15. Germline-derived CDR1 and CDR2 are SGHNT and YENEEA. CDR3 length: 17 residues. CDR3 protein: CASSLPTTGDFGYEQFF. CDR3 DNA: TGTGCCAGCAGCTTACCGACCACAGGGGATTTTGGCTATGAGCAGTTCTTC.